These 14 T cell receptor beta chains were all obtained from the same sample, sequenced in a study of beta chain features in type 1 diabetes. Of the isolated RNA, all was reverse transcribed, and so the sequenced material was expressed TCRB transcripts. Produced via immunoSEQ multiplex PCR; TCRdb's table is partial and in-frame only. The table includes some 280,000 clones, around 15% detected once. Regarding the study as a whole: Within each of all four CD4+ subsets, Type 1 diabetes patients had TCRB CDR3s that were moderately but significantly shorter.

Their cognate antigens are unknown. Sequencing was carried out using naive CD4+ T cells from blood. The source of these receptors is a man under 40 with type 1 diabetes.

The J gene is TRBJ2-5, the V gene TRBV4-2; D might be TRBD1 (6 bases). V dropped 1 base and J dropped 3 bases, with 9 bases sitting between them. The CDR3 sequence is 14 residues long. Germline V gene lookup returns CDR1 LGHNA and CDR2 YNFKEQ. The CDR3 here is CASSQVSGEETQYF. The CDR3 DNA reads TGTGCCAGCAGCCAAGTGTCAGGGGAAGAGACCCAGTACTTC.

A few counts support this clone. The sample contains more than one DNA sequence encoding this CDR3. V is TRBV9 and J is TRBJ1-2; maybe TRBD1 (6 bases). V was shortened by 3 bases and J by 3 bases, with 9 bases between the two germline ends. The germline V gene encodes CDR1 SGDLS and CDR2 YYNGEE. The CDR3 spans 13 residues. The CDR3 region has the DNA TGTGCCAGCAGCGCACAGGGTGACTATGGCTACACCTTC. Translating it yields CASSAQGDYGYTF.

J is TRBJ2-3 and V is TRBV4-3; D might be TRBD1 (5 bases). Germline V gives CDR1 LGHNA, CDR2 YSLEER. The V and J ends lost 6 bases and 3 bases respectively, with 22 bases between them. CDR3 length: 17 amino acids. As DNA, the CDR3 is TGCGCCAGCAGTTCTCAGCTCCCGACAGCCTTTACAGATACGCAGTATTTT. Translated, it gives CASSSQLPTAFTDTQYF.

This chain links TRBV2 with TRBJ1-5; D is unresolved. The V and J ends lost 6 bases and 2 bases respectively, with 14 bases between them. CDR3 length: 15 amino acids. CDR1 and CDR2 (germline): SNHLY, FYNNEI. The DNA of the CDR3 is TGTGCCAGCAGGGAGGAGGGCGGACGCAATCAGCCCCAGCATTTT. Translation: CASREEGGRNQPQHF.

V usage is TRBV15 and J usage is TRBJ2-7; D might be TRBD2 (6 bases). CDR1 and CDR2 (germline): LNHNV, YYDKDF (reference sequence). Trimming removed 4 bases at V and 0 bases at J, with 13 bases between. This CDR3 comprises 15 residues. As DNA, the CDR3 is TGTGCCACCAGCACCGGGGGAGTGGTCTCCTACGAGCAGTACTTC. This gives the protein CATSTGGVVSYEQYF. Full variable domain (outside the CDR3, taken from reference TRBV15 and TRBJ2-7): DAMVIQNPRYQVTQFGKPVTLSCSQTLNHNVMYWYQQKSSQAPKLLFHYYDKDFNNEADTPDNFQSRRPNTSFCFLDIRSPGLGDTAMYLCATSTGGVVSYEQYFGPGTRLTVT.

This clone came up a few times. V is TRBV7-2 and J is TRBJ2-7; D possibly corresponds to TRBD2 (5 bases). Germline values: CDR1 SGHTA, CDR2 FQGNSA. The length of the CDR3 is 15 residues. V gave up 3 bases and J gave up 0 bases, with 12 bases separating them. The CDR3 DNA follows: TGTGCCAGCAGCTTCAGCGGATCCAACTCCTACGAGCAGTACTTC. This encodes CASSFSGSNSYEQYF.

The chain carries TRBV6-6 and TRBJ2-3; D might be TRBD1 (6 bases). Germline V gives CDR1 MNHNY, CDR2 SVGAGI (reference sequence). The CDR3 spans 15 residues. The ends were cut back, 6 bases at V and 3 bases at J, with 16 bases in the middle. The DNA of the CDR3 is TGTGCCAGCAGGAACAGGGCCGGGCGTACAGATACGCAGTATTTT. Amino acids: CASRNRAGRTDTQYF.

A note on this clone: Other nucleotide sequences in the sample specify the same CDR3. This chain connects TRBV5-1 to TRBJ2-4; D is perhaps TRBD2 (5 bases). The germline V gene has CDR1 SGHRS and CDR2 YFSETQ. V was shortened by 4 bases and J by 0 bases, with 8 bases between the two germline ends. The length of the CDR3 is 14 residues. In DNA, the CDR3 is TGCGCCAGCAGCCTAGGACTAGCCAAAAACATTCAGTACTTC. It yields the protein CASSLGLAKNIQYF.

About this clone itself: The identical CDR3 is also encoded by other nucleotide sequences in the sample. The V gene is TRBV20-1, the J gene TRBJ2-3, with 8 bases lining up with TRBD2. The CDR3 covers 11 residues. V shed 6 bases and J 5 bases; nucleotides not matched to a gene: 1. Germline CDR1 and CDR2: DFQATT and SNEGSKA (reference sequence). CDR3 loop: CSAGRGDTQYF. The CDR3, as DNA: TGCAGTGCCGGGAGGGGAGATACGCAGTATTTT.

This clone was detected only a few times. J is TRBJ2-2 and V is TRBV11-3; 11 bases map to TRBD2. CDR3 length equals 18 residues. Losses at the gene ends were 5 bases for V and 1 base for J; bases not matched to a gene: 9. Germline values: CDR1 SGHNT, CDR2 YENEEA. The DNA of the CDR3 is TGTGCCAGCAGCCCCTTGGGGCTAGCGGGAGGGAACACCGGGGAGCTGTTTTTT. It translates to CASSPLGLAGGNTGELFF.

The V gene is TRBV7-9, the J gene TRBJ2-7, with 8 bases matching TRBD1. With 5 bases clipped from V and 3 bases from J, the junction kept 3 bases outside the gene matches. CDR1 and CDR2 (germline): SEHNR, FQNEAQ (reference sequence). The CDR3 totals 13 residues. CDR3 region: CASSTTGGYEQYF. CDR3 nucleotide sequence: TGTGCCAGCAGCACTACAGGGGGCTACGAGCAGTACTTC.

The V and J genes are TRBV11-2 and TRBJ2-4, with D possibly TRBD2 on 5 matching bases. Germline values: CDR1 SGHAT, CDR2 FQNNGV. The V gene lost 1 base and the J gene lost 8 bases, with 9 bases spanning the gap. This CDR3 is built from 13 residues. CDR3 sequence: CASSLVGRDIQYF. DNA of the CDR3: TGTGCCAGCAGCTTAGTTGGGAGAGACATTCAGTACTTC.

This clone was seen more than once but under ten times. The genes are TRBV29-1 and TRBJ2-2, with D hard to call. In germline, CDR1 is SQVTM, CDR2 ANQGSEA. Trimming cost V 4 bases and J 1 base, with 7 bases left between them. CDR3 size: 13 residues. Here the CDR3 reads CSVARQNTGELFF. The CDR3 DNA sequence: TGCAGCGTTGCCCGACAGAACACCGGGGAGCTGTTTTTT.

The rearrangement uses TRBV6-1 and TRBJ2-1; 10 bases are a match to TRBD2. Germline CDR1 and CDR2: MNHNS and SASEGT. The length of the CDR3 is 16 residues. V gave up 4 bases and J gave up 2 bases; unmatched junction bases: 5. CDR3 bases: TGTGCCAGCAGTGCCGCCCTAGCGGGAGCCTACAATGAGCAGTTCTTC. Its translation is CASSAALAGAYNEQFF.